Detailed here is one T cell receptor (beta chain). Its target is unknown. This record comes from a study of PD-L1 blockade in urothelial cancer. Study results and limitations: Durable benefit was linked to greater 3-week expansion of tumor-associated blood clones.

The protocol was immunoSEQ multiplex PCR, while the TCRdb copy is restricted to in-frame clones and leaves out a portion. The table lists 38,000 or so clones, about 86% of them singletons, with roughly a sixth in the top ten. The CDR3 is made up of 15 amino acids. J gave up 1 base and V 5 bases, and 3 bases lay outside the gene matches. Germline V lookup: CDR1 MNHNS, CDR2 SASEGT. The V call is TRBV6-1, the J call TRBJ1-5; TRBD1 matches 9 bases. The input for sequencing was PBMCs, taken around atezolizumab (anti-PD-L1) treatment. The source is a man aged 60 to 69 with urothelial cancer. The CDR3 sequence: CASSIQGASNQPQHF. CDR3 nucleotides: TGTGCCAGCAGTATACAGGGGGCAAGCAATCAGCCCCAGCATTTT.